A single sample is the source of the 27 T cell receptor beta chains below, sequenced in a study of T cell changes during pregnancy in multiple sclerosis. Method: immunoSEQ multiplex PCR; TCRdb's copy keeps in-frame clones and lacks some. The repertoire holds more than 85,000 clones, with 90% to 95% as singletons. This sample comprised peripheral blood, obtained in the second trimester of pregnancy. All receptors derive from a female donor with multiple sclerosis, enrolled in a pregnancy study.

The genes are TRBV25-1 and TRBJ2-2; D not resolved. The germline V gene has CDR1 MGHDK and CDR2 SYGVNS. The CDR3 spans 16 residues. V lost 0 bases and J 2 bases, leaving 10 bases between the germline ends. CDR3 coding DNA: TGTGCCAGCAGTGAATACTCCGGTAGTAACACCGGGGAGCTGTTTTTT. Translating it yields CASSEYSGSNTGELFF.

The chain combines TRBV11-3 with TRBJ1-1, with TRBD1 matching over 7 bases. Germline V lookup: CDR1 SGHNT, CDR2 YENEEA. J gave up 5 bases and V 11 bases, and 8 bases lay outside the gene matches. CDR3 length: 12 residues. The CDR3 DNA sequence: TGTGCCTCCCAGGGGGAAGGGACTGAAGCTTTCTTT. It encodes CASQGEGTEAFF. The full variable domain, with the rest looked up from reference TRBV11-3 and TRBJ1-1, is EAGVVQSPRYKIIEKKQPVAFWCNPISGHNTLYWYLQNLGQGPELLIRYENEEAVDDSQLPKDRFSAERLKGVDSTLKIQPAELGDSAVYLCASQGEGTEAFFGQGTRLTVV.

The chain is built from TRBV29-1 and TRBJ2-1, with 7 bases aligning to TRBD1. The CDR3 totals 13 residues. J gave up 7 bases and V 6 bases, and 9 bases lay outside the gene matches. Germline lookup yields CDR1 SQVTM and CDR2 ANQGSEA. CDR3 coding DNA: TGCAGCGTCTTGACAGGGACGACAAATGAGCAGTTCTTC. Its translation: CSVLTGTTNEQFF.

The V gene is TRBV18, the J gene TRBJ2-7, with 7 bases aligning to TRBD2. V dropped 4 bases and J dropped 2; count of bases not matched to a gene: 5. The CDR3 is 14 amino acids. Germline V CDR1 and CDR2: KGHSH, LQKENI. The CDR3 nucleotides read TGTGCCAGCTCACTACCGGCGGGGGCCTACGAGCAGTACTTC. This codes for CASSLPAGAYEQYF.

This clone was seen only once. This chain links TRBV21-1 with TRBJ1-2; the DNA was not used to check the table's D call, TRBD1. TRBV21-1 is a recognized pseudogene. CDR3 size: 15 residues. DNA for the CDR3: TGTGCCAGCAGCACGACAGGGGGCTATGACTATGGCTACACCTTC. Its translation: CASSTTGGYDYGYTF.

This clone was counted once. The J gene is TRBJ1-2, the V gene TRBV2; the D gene is possibly TRBD1 (6 bases). This CDR3 comprises 16 residues. The V end was cut by 4 bases, the J end by 4 bases, with 19 bases between. Germline values: CDR1 SNHLY, CDR2 FYNNEI. The DNA for the CDR3 is TGTGCCAGCAGTGCCACAGGGAACCCTCTTGGCTATGGCTACACCTTC. Translated, it gives CASSATGNPLGYGYTF.

The rearrangement joins TRBV7-9 to TRBJ2-5; a possible D gene is TRBD2 (6 bases). The CDR3 covers 14 residues. Germline loops: CDR1 SEHNR, CDR2 FQNEAQ (reference sequence). Between the trimmed V and J ends, which lost 0 bases and 4 bases, there was a span of 9 bases. The CDR3 region has the DNA TGTGCCAGCAGCTTAGCGATGGGGGGAGAGACCCAGTACTTC. It is translated as CASSLAMGGETQYF. Full variable domain (rest looked up from reference TRBV7-9 and TRBJ2-5): DTGVSQNPRHKITKRGQNVTFRCDPISEHNRLYWYRQTLGQGPEFLTYFQNEAQLEKSRLLSDRFSAERPKGSFSTLEIQRTEQGDSAMYLCASSLAMGGETQYFGPGTRLLVL.

CDR3 nucleotide sequence: TGTGCCAGCAGCTTATATGTCAGTATGAACACTGAAGCTTTCTTT. This gives the protein CASSLYVSMNTEAFF. The V and J genes are TRBV7-9 and TRBJ1-1; D unresolved. This CDR3 spans 15 amino acids. CDR1 is SEHNR and CDR2 is FQNEAQ in the germline V gene (reference sequence). V lost 2 bases and J 0 bases, leaving 10 bases between the germline ends.

The rearrangement joins TRBV4-1 to TRBJ1-2; D perhaps matches TRBD1 (5 bases). Germline values: CDR1 MGHRA, CDR2 YSYEKL. This CDR3 region has 15 residues. V was trimmed by 1 base and J by 4 bases, leaving 13 bases between them. The CDR3 spells CASSQGDRSSYGYTF. The DNA for the CDR3 is TGCGCCAGCAGCCAAGGAGACAGATCTTCCTATGGCTACACCTTC.

In its sample, this clone was seen once. The chain is built from TRBV7-8 and TRBJ1-1; D gene unclear. Germline V gives CDR1 SGHVS, CDR2 FQNEAQ. CDR3 length equals 13 residues. Trimming removed 6 bases at V and 5 bases at J, with 13 bases between. The DNA of the CDR3 is TGTGCCAGCAGATTACGAGCGGGGACTGAAGCTTTCTTT. Its protein product is CASRLRAGTEAFF.

The chain uses TRBV2 and TRBJ2-1; no reliable D call. The CDR3 is 17 amino acids. V shed 2 bases and J shed 0 bases, with 14 bases lying between them. CDR1 is SNHLY, CDR2 FYNNEI, per germline. CDR3 nucleotides: TGTGCCAGCAGTGAAAACGGCGGCCACCACTCCTACAATGAGCAGTTCTTC. It specifies CASSENGGHHSYNEQFF.

The chain links TRBV5-4 to TRBJ2-5, with 7 bases lining up with TRBD2. Germline V gene sequence: CDR1 SGHNT, CDR2 YYREEE (reference sequence). This CDR3 spans 15 amino acids. The J segment lost 5 bases and the V segment lost 0 bases, leaving 7 bases of the junction unmatched. The CDR3 nucleotides read TGTGCCAGCAGCTTGGATAGCGGGTCAGGGGAGACCCAGTACTTC. This gives the protein CASSLDSGSGETQYF.

The V call is TRBV5-1, the J call TRBJ2-2, with D perhaps matching TRBD2 (6 bases). V lost 4 bases to trimming and J lost 4 bases, with 17 bases between them. There are 16 residues in the CDR3. Germline V gives CDR1 SGHRS, CDR2 YFSETQ. CDR3: CASSPAPGLTTGELFF. DNA for the CDR3: TGCGCCAGCAGCCCGGCACCGGGACTCACCACCGGGGAGCTGTTTTTT.

The chain couples TRBV2 to TRBJ1-5; 7 bases agree with TRBD1. Trimming cost V 9 bases and J 0 bases; bases outside gene matches: 8. The germline V gene encodes CDR1 SNHLY and CDR2 FYNNEI. The CDR3 consists of 15 residues. The CDR3 DNA follows: TGTGCCAGTCGTACGGGGACAGATAGCAATCAGCCCCAGCATTTT. Its translation is CASRTGTDSNQPQHF.

The chain couples TRBV9 to TRBJ2-3, with 12 bases aligning to TRBD2. The J segment lost 6 bases and the V segment lost 7 bases, leaving 12 bases of the junction unmatched. CDR1 is SGDLS, CDR2 YYNGEE, per germline. CDR3 length: 16 amino acids. The CDR3 protein is CASGASGGAISDTQYF. CDR3 nucleotide sequence: TGTGCCAGCGGCGCTAGCGGGGGGGCAATCAGTGATACGCAGTATTTT.

This chain links TRBV7-9 with TRBJ1-3; the match to TRBD1 covers 7 bases. The V gene's germline CDR1 is SEHNR and CDR2 FQNEAQ (reference sequence). The CDR3 is 15 residues long. V shed 1 base, J shed 3 bases, and the junction held 3 bases outside the gene matches. CDR3 DNA: TGTGCCAGCAGCTTAGGACAGGGCCTTGGAAACACCATATATTTT. It yields the protein CASSLGQGLGNTIYF.

A few counts support this clone. This rearrangement joins TRBV27 to TRBJ1-2; 11 nucleotides align to TRBD1. The CDR3 loop spans 14 amino acids. After removal of 6 bases from V and 4 bases from J, the junction contained 4 bases not matched to a gene. The germline gives CDR1 MNHEY, CDR2 SMNVEV (reference sequence). CDR3 nucleotide sequence: TGTGCCAGCAGACGGACAGGGGGCGGCTATGGCTACACCTTC. It specifies CASRRTGGGYGYTF.

V usage is TRBV7-3 and J usage is TRBJ2-1, with unresolved D. The CDR3 covers 13 residues. Germline lookup yields CDR1 SGHTA and CDR2 FQGTGA. V lost 5 bases and J 4 bases, leaving 9 bases between the germline ends. The CDR3 region has the DNA TGTGCCAGCAGCACGACACCTTACAATGAGCAGTTCTTC. Protein sequence: CASSTTPYNEQFF. Full variable domain (outside the CDR3, taken from reference TRBV7-3 and TRBJ2-1): GAGVSQTPSNKVTEKGKYVELRCDPISGHTALYWYRQSLGQGPEFLIYFQGTGAADDSGLPNDRFFAVRPEGSVSTLKIQRTERGDSAVYLCASSTTPYNEQFFGPGTRLTVL.

The chain has TRBV9 and TRBJ1-3; TRBD1 matches at 9 bases. This CDR3 contains 15 residues. Germline V lookup: CDR1 SGDLS, CDR2 YYNGEE. V shed 4 bases and J 4 bases; nucleotides not matched to a gene: 6. The CDR3 DNA is TGTGCCAGCAGCATCGACGGGACAGGGGGAAACACCATATATTTT. Encoded protein: CASSIDGTGGNTIYF.

The gene calls are TRBV10-3 and TRBJ1-6; TRBD1 agrees at 7 bases. V shed 4 bases, J shed 7 bases, and the junction held 10 bases outside the gene matches. This CDR3 has 16 residues. Per germline, CDR1 ENHRY and CDR2 SYGVKD. The CDR3 is CAISAITTGRNSPLHF. CDR3 in DNA: TGTGCCATCAGTGCAATCACGACAGGGAGGAATTCACCCCTCCACTTT.

This chain uses TRBV6-6 with TRBJ2-1; the match to TRBD2 covers 8 bases. Germline CDR1 MNHNY, CDR2 SVGAGI (reference sequence). The CDR3 extends over 15 amino acids. Unmatched junction bases numbered 7, after V lost 5 bases and J lost 4 bases. CDR3 nucleotide sequence: TGTGCCAGCAGTCAGGGACTAGGTTCGTACAATGAGCAGTTCTTC. It encodes CASSQGLGSYNEQFF.

The chain is built from TRBV11-1 and TRBJ2-1, with 11 bases aligning to TRBD2. With 5 bases clipped from V and 7 bases from J, the junction kept 16 bases outside the gene matches. The CDR3 length is 18 residues. Germline values: CDR1 SGHAT, CDR2 FQDESV (reference sequence). This CDR3 reads CASSPSRASGGKGNEQFF. CDR3 bases: TGTGCCAGCAGCCCCTCACGGGCTAGCGGGGGGAAGGGGAATGAGCAGTTCTTC.

CDR3 in DNA: TGTGCCAGCAGCCCAATCGGACAGAGCCGGGCGAACACTGAAGCTTTCTTT. This sequence encodes CASSPIGQSRANTEAFF. The V call is TRBV7-9, the J call TRBJ1-1; possibly TRBD1 for D (6 bases). Trimming pared 5 bases from V and 1 base from J, leaving 20 bases between. The CDR3 has 17 amino acids. CDR1 and CDR2 (germline): SEHNR, FQNEAQ (reference sequence). Together with reference TRBV7-9 and TRBJ1-1, the CDR3 gives the full variable domain: DTGVSQNPRHKITKRGQNVTFRCDPISEHNRLYWYRQTLGQGPEFLTYFQNEAQLEKSRLLSDRFSAERPKGSFSTLEIQRTEQGDSAMYLCASSPIGQSRANTEAFFGQGTRLTVV.

The chain employs TRBV7-8 and TRBJ1-2, with D uncertain. Germline CDR1 reads SGHVS; CDR2 reads FQNEAQ. V was cut by 5 bases and J by 4 bases, with 17 bases left in between. This CDR3 spans 15 amino acids. The CDR3 loop is CASSLRSGLGYGYTF. CDR3 bases: TGTGCCAGCAGCCTAAGGTCGGGATTAGGCTATGGCTACACCTTC.

The chain employs TRBV6-6 and TRBJ2-1; TRBD2 agrees at 16 bases. The germline CDR1 and CDR2 sequences are MNHNY and SVGAGI (reference sequence). The V and J ends lost 6 bases and 14 bases, in that order; junction bases with no gene match: 7. The CDR3 is made up of 14 amino acids. CDR3 nucleotides: TGTGCCAGCAGGGGACTAGCGGGAGGGCCGGGCGAGTTCTTC. It specifies CASRGLAGGPGEFF.

The chain uses TRBV5-1 and TRBJ2-3; tentatively, D is TRBD2 (6 bases). The germline gives CDR1 SGHRS, CDR2 YFSETQ. V lost 4 bases to trimming and J lost 0 bases, with 9 bases between them. This CDR3 region has 14 residues. The CDR3: CASSPTSSTDTQYF. DNA for the CDR3: TGCGCCAGCAGCCCCACTAGCAGCACAGATACGCAGTATTTT.

V is TRBV15 and J is TRBJ2-3; possible D gene TRBD1, 5 bases. Trimming took off 8 bases at V and 1 base at J, with 10 bases between the two ends. The V gene's germline CDR1 is LNHNV and CDR2 YYDKDF (reference sequence). CDR3 length: 13 residues. The CDR3: CATCEGGTDTQYF. As DNA, the CDR3 is TGTGCCACCTGTGAAGGGGGCACAGATACGCAGTATTTT.